A single T cell receptor (beta chain) is shown here with its context. Antigen: not known. The data originate from a study of cytomegalovirus exposure and HLA in healthy donors. Study findings and constraints: Earlier results showed most TCR beta V segments being productive about 87% or about 30% of the time.

The PCR employed 60 Vbeta primers together with 13 Jbeta primers. Assay: immunoSEQ multiplex PCR; the TCRdb copy retains only in-frame clones and omits some. The sample totals about 160,000 clones. Germline V gene lookup returns CDR1 SNHLY and CDR2 FYNNEI. The CDR3 loop spans 14 amino acids. The trim removed 3 bases at V and 1 base at J, leaving 1 base unmatched. The specimen was PBMCs. This TCR came from a man aged 25 to 45 in good health and CMV-seronegative. The chain combines TRBV2 with TRBJ2-3; 7 bases align to TRBD2. The CDR3 DNA is TGTGCCAGCAGTGACCTAGCGGGCACAGATACGCAGTATTTT. Translating it yields CASSDLAGTDTQYF.